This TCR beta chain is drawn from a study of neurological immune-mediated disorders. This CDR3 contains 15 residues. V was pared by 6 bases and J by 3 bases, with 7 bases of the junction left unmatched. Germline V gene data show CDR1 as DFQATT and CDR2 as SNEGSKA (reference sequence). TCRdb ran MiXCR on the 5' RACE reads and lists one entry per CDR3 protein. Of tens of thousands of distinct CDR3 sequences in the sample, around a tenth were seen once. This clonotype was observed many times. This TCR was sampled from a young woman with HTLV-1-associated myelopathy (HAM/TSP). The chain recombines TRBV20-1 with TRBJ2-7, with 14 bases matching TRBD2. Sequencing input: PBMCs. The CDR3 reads CSAAGTSGGSYEQYF. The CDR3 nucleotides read TGCAGTGCAGCCGGGACTAGCGGGGGAAGCTACGAGCAGTACTTC.